The 31 T cell receptor beta chains below come from one sample, sequenced in a study of blood T cell repertoires in COVID-19. This table comes from immunoSEQ multiplex PCR, and its TCRdb copy is limited to in-frame clones, with some not included. Of roughly 250,000 clones detected, about 89% appear once; the ten largest clones hold roughly 0.8%. The source material was peripheral blood. These receptor sequences come from a man under 40 with acute or convalescent COVID-19.

The chain couples TRBV11-2 to TRBJ1-6; 8 bases fit TRBD1. CDR1 is SGHAT and CDR2 is FQNNGV in the germline V gene. The CDR3 has 16 amino acids. Losses at the gene ends were 0 bases for V and 7 bases for J; bases not matched to a gene: 5. The CDR3 coding sequence is TGTGCCAGCAGCTTAGATTGGGACAGGCCCAATTCACCCCTCCACTTT. Its translation: CASSLDWDRPNSPLHF. The whole variable domain, remainder taken from reference TRBV11-2 and TRBJ1-6, is EAGVAQSPRYKIIEKRQSVAFWCNPISGHATLYWYQQILGQGPKLLIQFQNNGVVDDSQLPKDRFSAERLKGVDSTLKIQPAKLEDSAVYLCASSLDWDRPNSPLHFGNGTRLTVT.

A word on this clone: Other DNA sequences in the sample encode the same CDR3. The rearrangement joins TRBV28 to TRBJ2-6; tentative D call: TRBD1 (6 bases). Trimming left V 1 base short and J 2 bases short, with 6 bases between. The CDR3 totals 15 residues. Germline V gene sequence: CDR1 MDHEN, CDR2 SYDVKM. The CDR3 loop reads CASSLSGAGANVLTF. Written as DNA, the CDR3 is TGTGCCAGCAGTTTATCAGGGGCTGGGGCCAACGTCCTGACTTTC.

In nucleotides, the CDR3 is TGCGCCAGCAGCCAAGCGGACAGGGGCAATCAGCCCCAGCATTTT. Residues: CASSQADRGNQPQHF. This chain links TRBV4-1 with TRBJ1-5, with 8 bases identical to TRBD1. V gave up 1 base and J gave up 2 bases; unmatched junction bases: 1. Per germline, CDR1 MGHRA and CDR2 YSYEKL. The CDR3 sequence is 15 residues long.

This chain joins TRBV5-6 and TRBJ1-1; tentatively, D is TRBD1 (5 bases). Germline V gives CDR1 SGHDT, CDR2 YYEEEE. The V and J ends lost 6 bases and 4 bases respectively, with 16 bases between them. The CDR3 has 14 residues. CDR3 in amino acids: CASIRNGAVTEAFF. The CDR3 DNA sequence: TGTGCCAGCATCAGGAATGGGGCAGTCACTGAAGCTTTCTTT. Drawing the rest from reference TRBV5-6 and TRBJ1-1, the complete variable domain is DAGVTQSPTHLIKTRGQQVTLRCSPKSGHDTVSWYQQALGQGPQFIFQYYEEEERQRGNFPDRFSGHQFPNYSSELNVNALLLGDSALYLCASIRNGAVTEAFFGQGTRLTVV.

This sequence joins TRBV6-5 and TRBJ2-1; a weak D match, TRBD2 (6 bases). The CDR3 length is 15 residues. V shed 5 bases and J shed 5 bases, with 16 bases lying between them. CDR1 is MNHEY and CDR2 is SVGAGI in the germline V gene. CDR3 in amino acids: CASSTRTTINNEQFF. In nucleotides, the CDR3 is TGTGCCAGCAGTACTAGGACTACCATAAACAATGAGCAGTTCTTC.

This chain links TRBV11-3 with TRBJ2-1; possible D gene TRBD1, 7 bases. Per the germline V gene, CDR1 is SGHNT and CDR2 is YENEEA. Trimming removed 5 bases at V and 10 bases at J, with 21 bases between. This CDR3 spans 15 amino acids. Written as DNA, the CDR3 is TGTGCCAGCAGCAAACACAGGGGAGCTGGGGGGGAGCAGTTCTTC. Translated: CASSKHRGAGGEQFF.

This clone was recorded once. The chain employs TRBV6-5 and TRBJ1-2, with a possible D match to TRBD1 (5 bases). Trimming removed 0 bases at V and 7 bases at J, with 15 bases between. Germline V CDR1 and CDR2: MNHEY, SVGAGI. CDR3 length: 15 amino acids. CDR3 residues: CASSYSGRVGSGYTF. The CDR3 DNA follows: TGTGCCAGCAGTTACTCCGGCAGGGTAGGGTCTGGCTACACCTTC.

The chain recombines TRBV6-5 with TRBJ2-1, with 9 nucleotides matching TRBD2. The trim removed 11 bases at V and 7 bases at J, leaving 15 bases unmatched. This CDR3 has 15 amino acids. Germline V gene sequence: CDR1 MNHEY, CDR2 SVGAGI. CDR3 DNA sequence: TGTGCCGGTGCGGACAGGCTAGCGGGAAGGAATGAGCAGTTCTTC. Its protein is CAGADRLAGRNEQFF.

The genes are TRBV7-9 and TRBJ2-1; D might be TRBD2 (6 bases). The CDR3 is 13 residues long. The germline V gene encodes CDR1 SEHNR and CDR2 FQNEAQ (reference sequence). The V gene lost 7 bases and the J gene lost 3 bases, with 10 bases spanning the gap. CDR3 in amino acids: CASIREFYNEQFF. The CDR3 nucleotides are TGTGCCAGCATCCGGGAGTTCTACAATGAGCAGTTCTTC.

V is TRBV5-4 and J is TRBJ2-1; D remains ambiguous. The CDR3 has 14 residues. Germline assignment: CDR1 SGHNT and CDR2 YYREEE (reference sequence). V lost 3 bases and J lost 0, with 7 bases in between. The CDR3 DNA is TGTGCCAGCAGCTACTCGAGCTCCTACAATGAGCAGTTCTTC. Protein sequence: CASSYSSSYNEQFF.

V gene TRBV7-8 combines with J gene TRBJ1-6, with D unresolved. V gave up 6 bases and J gave up 8 bases, with 20 bases separating them. The CDR3 is 16 residues long. Germline values: CDR1 SGHVS, CDR2 FQNEAQ. CDR3 sequence reads: CASRSTSQAIYSPLHF. Here the CDR3 DNA reads TGTGCCAGCAGATCCACCTCCCAGGCGATCTATTCACCCCTCCACTTT.

The chain has TRBV3-1 (or the pseudogene TRBV3-2) and TRBJ1-5; TRBD1 matches at 7 bases. The CDR3 is 16 residues long. With V trimmed by 0 bases and J by 2 bases, 4 bases remained unmatched. In germline, CDR1 is LGHDT, CDR2 YNNKEL (reference sequence). The CDR3 DNA is TGTGCCAGCAGCCAAGACACAGGGGTTGGCAATCAGCCCCAGCATTTT. As protein: CASSQDTGVGNQPQHF.

The chain joins TRBV11-2 to TRBJ2-5, with 10 nucleotides matching TRBD2. This CDR3 spans 14 amino acids. The V gene's germline CDR1 is SGHAT and CDR2 FQNNGV. The V gene end was trimmed by 5 bases and the J gene end by 5 bases; junction bases not matched to a gene: 5. CDR3 DNA: TGTGCCAGCAGCCGCAGCGGGGGGGCGGAGACCCAGTACTTC. This gives the protein CASSRSGGAETQYF.

The rearrangement joins TRBV13 to TRBJ1-3; weak D call: TRBD1 (5 bases). Germline V gives CDR1 PRHDT, CDR2 FYEKMQ (reference sequence). Deletions cut 0 bases from V and 4 bases from J, with 19 bases between. The CDR3 runs to 18 residues. As DNA, the CDR3 is TGTGCCAGCAGCTTAGGGTCAAACTCAGGGCAGTCAGGAAACACCATATATTTT. Its translation is CASSLGSNSGQSGNTIYF.

This clone was observed a single time. This chain joins TRBV30 and TRBJ2-7; D call uncertain. Between the trimmed V and J ends, which lost 7 bases and 4 bases, there was a span of 11 bases. The CDR3 runs 11 residues. CDR1 and CDR2 from the germline V gene are GTSNPN and SVGIG (reference sequence). CDR3 in amino acids: CAFADWYEQYF. CDR3 DNA: TGTGCCTTTGCCGACTGGTACGAGCAGTACTTC. Looking up the rest from reference TRBV30 and TRBJ2-7 gives the full variable domain: SQTIHQWPATLVQPVGSPLSLECTVEGTSNPNLYWYRQAAGRGLQLLFYSVGIGQISSEVPQNLSASRPQDRQFILSSKKLLLSDSGFYLCAFADWYEQYFGPGTRLTVT.

This clone was recorded once. This chain joins TRBV19 and TRBJ2-3; the match to TRBD2 covers 8 bases. CDR1 is LNHDA and CDR2 is SQIVND in the germline V gene (reference sequence). The CDR3 is 15 residues long. V was pared by 4 bases and J by 0 bases, with 3 bases of the junction left unmatched. The CDR3 DNA sequence: TGTGCCAGTAGTAAATCTAGCGGGAGCACAGATACGCAGTATTTT. This sequence encodes CASSKSSGSTDTQYF.

J is TRBJ2-7 and V is TRBV28; TRBD2 matches at 9 bases. V lost 7 bases, J lost 4 bases, and 11 bases stayed unmatched. Germline V gene data show CDR1 as MDHEN and CDR2 as SYDVKM. This CDR3 has 15 residues. CDR3 nucleotides: TGTGCCAGCAACGAGAGGGCTAGCGGGACTTACGAGCAGTACTTC. Its translation: CASNERASGTYEQYF.

This chain joins TRBV7-6 and TRBJ1-6, with D possibly matching TRBD1 (6 bases). Germline V lookup: CDR1 SGHVS, CDR2 FNYEAQ. V lost 3 bases and J lost 10, with 13 bases in between. CDR3 length equals 14 residues. The DNA of the CDR3 is TGTGCCAGCAGCTTGCTACAGGGTACATCACCCCTCCACTTT. This encodes CASSLLQGTSPLHF.

The genes are TRBV11-2 and TRBJ1-2, with 7 bases lining up with TRBD1. The CDR3 runs to 13 residues. V gave up 2 bases and J gave up 11 bases; unmatched junction bases: 8. Germline loops: CDR1 SGHAT, CDR2 FQNNGV. The CDR3: CASSLSRGLGYTF. CDR3 sequence (DNA): TGTGCCAGCAGCTTATCGAGGGGGCTCGGATACACCTTC.

This chain links TRBV5-1 with TRBJ1-3; 9 positions agree with TRBD1. The CDR3 consists of 17 residues. Germline CDR1 SGHRS, CDR2 YFSETQ. V dropped 0 bases and J dropped 3; count of bases not matched to a gene: 7. This CDR3 is CASSLEQGALNGNTIYF. CDR3 nucleotide sequence: TGCGCCAGCAGCTTGGAACAGGGGGCACTTAATGGAAACACCATATATTTT.

The V gene is TRBV28, the J gene TRBJ2-5, with TRBD1 matching over 10 bases. Losses at the gene ends were 6 bases for V and 5 bases for J; bases not matched to a gene: 12. In germline, CDR1 is MDHEN, CDR2 SYDVKM. The CDR3 has 16 amino acids. The CDR3 sequence is CASSLPGTGVRETQYF. DNA of the CDR3: TGTGCCAGCAGCCTCCCCGGGACAGGGGTCCGCGAGACCCAGTACTTC. The entire variable domain, with the rest obtained from reference TRBV28 and TRBJ2-5, is as follows: DVKVTQSSRYLVKRTGEKVFLECVQDMDHENMFWYRQDPGLGLRLIYFSYDVKMKEKGDIPEGYSVSREKKERFSLILESASTNQTSMYLCASSLPGTGVRETQYFGPGTRLLVL.

The chain recombines TRBV14 with TRBJ2-3, with 10 bases identical to TRBD2. The ends lost 4 bases at V and 1 base at J; junction bases unmatched: 8. CDR1 is SGHDN, CDR2 FVKESK, per germline. This CDR3 contains 17 residues. The CDR3: CASSPGLAASGTDTQYF. The CDR3 bases are TGTGCCAGCAGCCCCGGACTAGCGGCCTCGGGCACAGATACGCAGTATTTT.

This chain connects TRBV6-2 or TRBV6-3 to TRBJ1-2, with 9 bases matching TRBD1. This CDR3 has 13 residues. Germline values: CDR1 MNHEY, CDR2 SVGEGT. The ends lost 6 bases at V and 9 bases at J; junction bases unmatched: 8. The CDR3: CASSLGQGMSYTF. The CDR3 region has the DNA TGTGCCAGCAGCCTGGGACAGGGTATGAGCTACACCTTC.

CDR3: CASSLDPSGGAGELFF. Written as DNA, the CDR3 is TGTGCCAGCAGCTTGGATCCTAGCGGGGGGGCCGGGGAGCTGTTTTTT. The chain uses TRBV5-4 and TRBJ2-2, with 12 bases lining up with TRBD2. The V segment lost 0 bases and the J segment 6 bases; nucleotides outside the gene matches: 3. The germline CDR1 and CDR2 sequences are SGHNT and YYREEE (reference sequence). The CDR3 runs 16 residues.

The V gene is TRBV30, the J gene TRBJ1-6; D is unresolved. The CDR3 is made up of 13 amino acids. The germline V and J ends were trimmed by 1 base and 13 bases, with 14 bases remaining between them. In germline, CDR1 is GTSNPN, CDR2 SVGIG (reference sequence). The DNA for the CDR3 is TGTGCCTGGAGTGCTAGAAGAGGGTCGCCCCTCCACTTT. It specifies CAWSARRGSPLHF. The full variable domain, completed using reference TRBV30 and TRBJ1-6, is SQTIHQWPATLVQPVGSPLSLECTVEGTSNPNLYWYRQAAGRGLQLLFYSVGIGQISSEVPQNLSASRPQDRQFILSSKKLLLSDSGFYLCAWSARRGSPLHFGNGTRLTVT.

Details on this clone: This may be a read error: a much more frequent sequence differs by one nucleotide. This rearrangement joins TRBV19 to TRBJ2-3; tentative D call: TRBD2 (5 bases). Germline CDR1 and CDR2: LNHDA and SQIVND (reference sequence). There are 13 residues in the CDR3. The germline V and J ends were trimmed by 4 bases and 0 bases, with 5 bases remaining between them. This CDR3 reads CASSSGSTDTQYF. The CDR3 DNA follows: TGTGCCAGTAGTAGCGGGAGCACAGATACGCAGTATTTT. Complete variable domain (other parts from reference TRBV19 and TRBJ2-3): DGGITQSPKYLFRKEGQNVTLSCEQNLNHDAMYWYRQDPGQGLRLIYYSQIVNDFQKGDIAEGYSVSREKKESFPLTVTSAQKNPTAFYLCASSSGSTDTQYFGPGTRLTVL.

This chain links TRBV27 with TRBJ2-3; no firm D call. CDR3 length equals 14 residues. CDR1 is MNHEY and CDR2 is SMNVEV in the germline V gene (reference sequence). Trimming stripped 2 bases from V and 0 bases from J, with 6 bases between. Here the CDR3 DNA reads TGTGCCAGCAGTTTACAGGCAAGCACAGATACGCAGTATTTT. Protein product: CASSLQASTDTQYF.

The table lists this clone with a few counts. The chain links TRBV7-2 to TRBJ2-7; TRBD2 might be the D (5 bases). CDR3 length: 15 amino acids. CDR1 and CDR2 (germline): SGHTA, FQGNSA. The germline V and J ends were trimmed by 8 bases and 5 bases, with 22 bases remaining between them. CDR3: CASSPASQPAHEQYF. Here the CDR3 DNA reads TGTGCCAGCTCCCCGGCTAGCCAGCCCGCCCACGAGCAGTACTTC.

This clone was detected once. CDR3 nucleotide sequence: TGTGCCAGCAGCTGGGCGAGGGGGAAAGATACGCAGTATTTT. It translates to CASSWARGKDTQYF. This chain uses TRBV11-2 with TRBJ2-3, with a tentative D call TRBD1 (6 bases). Germline CDR1 is SGHAT and CDR2 is FQNNGV. Between the trimmed V and J ends, which lost 4 bases and 5 bases, there was a span of 13 bases. The CDR3 is 14 residues long.

The genes are TRBV5-1 and TRBJ1-1, with 7 bases lining up with TRBD1. Germline CDR1 is SGHRS and CDR2 is YFSETQ. V shed 4 bases and J 0 bases; nucleotides not matched to a gene: 9. The length of the CDR3 is 16 residues. This CDR3 is CASSGGQTSLNTEAFF. Here the CDR3 DNA reads TGCGCCAGCAGCGGGGGACAGACTAGTTTGAACACTGAAGCTTTCTTT.

In nucleotides, the CDR3 is TGTGCCAGCAGCTTGGACTTGGGCTCCTACAATGAGCAGTTCTTC. Amino acids: CASSLDLGSYNEQFF. The V gene is TRBV11-3, the J gene TRBJ2-1, with a weak D call TRBD2 (5 bases). There are 15 residues in the CDR3. CDR1 is SGHNT, CDR2 YENEEA, per germline. V lost 3 bases and J 0 bases, leaving 9 bases between the germline ends.